A single sample gave rise to the 4 T cell receptor beta chains below, sequenced in a study of shared clonotypes between healthy human individuals. The repertoire was sequenced with immunoSEQ multiplex PCR; TCRdb's copy has only in-frame clones and lacks some. The table records about 340,000 clones, more than 60% of them present only once. The source material was memory CD4+ T cells sorted from blood. The subset is: CD45RA-negative fraction. The receptors were sampled from a man aged 25 to 40 in good health.

This rearrangement joins TRBV5-6 to TRBJ2-3, with D possibly being TRBD1 (5 bases). CDR3 length: 15 residues. Trimming removed 4 bases at V and 0 bases at J, with 12 bases between. CDR1 is SGHDT and CDR2 is YYEEEE in the germline V gene. In DNA form, the CDR3 reads TGTGCCAGCAGCCTTGACAGTTACAGCACAGATACGCAGTATTTT. Protein: CASSLDSYSTDTQYF.

V is TRBV2 and J is TRBJ2-7, with unresolved D. The CDR3 covers 14 residues. Trimming took 1 base from V and 0 from J, leaving 7 bases between them. Germline V lookup: CDR1 SNHLY, CDR2 FYNNEI. The CDR3 coding sequence is TGTGCCAGCAGTGAAGACCGCGTCTCCTACGAGCAGTACTTC. This codes for CASSEDRVSYEQYF.

CDR3 coding DNA: TGTGCCAGCAGCTTAATGAGCGGATCCTACGAGCAGTACTTC. Its translation: CASSLMSGSYEQYF. The chain combines TRBV7-6 with TRBJ2-7; D may be TRBD2 (5 bases). V lost 2 bases to trimming and J lost 1 base, with 9 bases between them. CDR1 is SGHVS, CDR2 FNYEAQ, per germline. The CDR3 has 14 amino acids.

This chain connects TRBV6-5 to TRBJ2-5, with 7 bases aligning to TRBD2. V lost 7 bases, J lost 2 bases, and 10 bases stayed unmatched. Germline CDR1 reads MNHEY; CDR2 reads SVGAGI. This CDR3 is built from 15 residues. CDR3 bases: TGTGCCAGCAAGCGGGGTGCGGTCTTACAAGAGACCCAGTACTTC. Amino acid sequence: CASKRGAVLQETQYF.